These T cell receptor beta chains were read from a single sample in a study of identical twins. TCRdb processed the 5' RACE reads anew with MiXCR; each CDR3 protein has one entry. This table holds about 470,000 distinct CDR3 sequences, 24% found once. This same sample was also taken into another study, of T cells expressing NK-cell markers.

Sequencing was done on a sample of CD4+ T cells sorted from blood. The receptors originated from a woman in her late teens or twenties in good health. CDR3s include the opening cysteine and the closing phenylalanine or tryptophan. A D gene is named only where the DNA matches it firmly. The size of a clone is reported for some rows only, either as once, few or many, or as a class for expanded clones.

d_call | clone_size | j_call | v_call | cdr3_nt | cdr3_aa
TRBD2 | . | TRBJ2-3 | TRBV20-1 | TGCAGTGCCCGACTAGCGGGAGCGCAAGATACGCAGTATTTT | CSARLAGAQDTQYF
TRBD1 | many | TRBJ1-2 | TRBV6-5 | TGTGCCAGCAGAAGACAGGGAATCCACACCTTC | CASRRQGIHTF
TRBD2 | few | TRBJ2-2 | TRBV9 | TGTGCCAGCAGCTCAGGGACTAGCGGATTCACCGGGGAGCTGTTTTTT | CASSSGTSGFTGELFF
TRBD1 | few | TRBJ2-1 | TRBV5-1 | TGCGCCAGCAGCGGGACAGGTATTGAGCAGTTCTTC | CASSGTGIEQFF
. | few | TRBJ2-1 | TRBV3-1 | TGTGCCAGCAGCCAAGCCCGGGGTCGGATACGCTCCTACAATGAGCAGTTCTTC | CASSQARGRIRSYNEQFF
. | . | TRBJ2-3 | TRBV20-1 | TGCAGTGCTCCGAAGACTGGGAACGACGCGCAGTATTTT | CSAPKTGNDAQYF
. | . | TRBJ2-5 | TRBV11-2 | TGTGCCAGCAGCAAGAAAGGTGGGGTTGGAGAGACCCAGTACTTC | CASSKKGGVGETQYF
. | . | TRBJ2-7 | TRBV19 | TGTGCCAGTAGTTTTACCGGGACAAAGAGCTCCTACGAGCAGTACTTC | CASSFTGTKSSYEQYF
. | . | TRBJ2-7 | TRBV20-1 | TGCAGTGCCAGGGGACACCGCTACGAGCAGTACTTC | CSARGHRYEQYF
. | few | TRBJ2-1 | TRBV6-2/TRBV6-3 | TGTGCCAGCAGGGATCAGGGTCACAATGAGCAGTTCTTC | CASRDQGHNEQFF
TRBD2 | . | TRBJ2-2 | TRBV10-3 | TGTGCCATCAGTGCGGGGGGGGCAATCGGGGAGCTGTTTTTT | CAISAGGAIGELFF
. | many | TRBJ2-1 | TRBV29-1 | TGCAGCGTTCGGCTCTCCTACAATGAGCAGTTCTTC | CSVRLSYNEQFF
. | . | TRBJ1-1 | TRBV7-9 | TGTGCCAGCAGCCTGGTGGGAGTTCGCACTGAAGCTTTCTTT | CASSLVGVRTEAFF
. | few | TRBJ2-1 | TRBV12-3/TRBV12-4 | TGTGCCAGCAGTTTATCGGGGGGCCCTAACAATGAGCAGTTCTTC | CASSLSGGPNNEQFF
TRBD2 | . | TRBJ2-4 | TRBV18 | TGTGCCAGCTCACCCGGACTAGCGGGAGGGGAAAACATTCAGTACTTC | CASSPGLAGGENIQYF
. | . | TRBJ2-4 | TRBV28 | TGTGCCAGCAGTTTAAGGGGTGTTGCCAAAAACATTCAGTACTTC | CASSLRGVAKNIQYF
TRBD1 | few | TRBJ2-7 | TRBV12-3/TRBV12-4 | TGTGCCAGCAGGGGACAGGGGGCCTACGAGCAGTACTTC | CASRGQGAYEQYF
. | . | TRBJ2-5 | TRBV20-1 | TGCAGTGCTATAGGGGGTGGCTACCAAGAGACCCAGTACTTC | CSAIGGGYQETQYF
. | . | TRBJ2-3 | TRBV9 | TGTGCCAGCAGCGTTTCTGTGAGCACAGATACGCAGTATTTT | CASSVSVSTDTQYF
TRBD1 | . | TRBJ2-1 | TRBV10-3 | TGTGCCATCAGTGGGGGACAGGGGGACTCCTACAATGAGCAGTTCTTC | CAISGGQGDSYNEQFF
. | . | TRBJ2-7 | TRBV10-3 | TGTGCCATCAGTGATGGCAGAAGTTACGAGCAGTACTTC | CAISDGRSYEQYF
TRBD2 | . | TRBJ2-2 | TRBV6-1 | TGTGCCAGCAGAAGAAATAGGCGGGAGTGGTCCAGCACCGGGGAGCTGTTTTTT | CASRRNRREWSSTGELFF
TRBD1 | . | TRBJ2-5 | TRBV5-8 | TGTGCCAGCAGCCGGGACAGAAAAGAGACCCAGTACTTC | CASSRDRKETQYF
. | few | TRBJ2-3 | TRBV5-1 | TGCGCCAGCAGCCTCGATGGGCGGTGGGGAGATACGCAGTATTTT | CASSLDGRWGDTQYF
TRBD1 | . | TRBJ2-3 | TRBV5-1 | TGCGCCAGCAGACAAGACAGGGGTACAGATACGCAGTATTTT | CASRQDRGTDTQYF
. | . | TRBJ2-3 | TRBV20-1 | TGCAGTGCTAGAGATCGGGATAGCACAGATACGCAGTATTTT | CSARDRDSTDTQYF
. | few | TRBJ2-3 | TRBV27 | TGTGCCAGCCGAATTTATGGGGCAGATACGCAGTATTTT | CASRIYGADTQYF
. | . | TRBJ1-1 | TRBV12-3/TRBV12-4 | TGTGCCAGCAGAATTTCGACACCGAACACTGAAGCTTTCTTT | CASRISTPNTEAFF
TRBD2 | few | TRBJ2-4 | TRBV5-1 | TGCGCCAGCAGCTTGGGCGGGGGGCAAATTAACATTCAGTACTTC | CASSLGGGQINIQYF
. | few | TRBJ2-3 | TRBV5-1 | TGCGCCAGCAGCGAGCCAGGAGATACGCAGTATTTT | CASSEPGDTQYF
. | . | TRBJ2-2 | TRBV24-1 | TGTGCCACCAGGGGGGACACGACCGGGGAGCTGTTTTTT | CATRGDTTGELFF
TRBD1 | few | TRBJ2-1 | TRBV5-1 | TGCGCCAGCAGCTTGGCTCCCGGGACAGGGGGTAGAAACAATGAGCAGTTCTTC | CASSLAPGTGGRNNEQFF
. | . | TRBJ2-3 | TRBV20-1 | TGCAGTGCTAAGCTTGGGACCCTCCGGACAGATACGCAGTATTTT | CSAKLGTLRTDTQYF